These 7 T cell receptor beta chains originate from one sample sequenced in a study of T cells in Graves' hyperthyroidism and ophthalmopathy. TCR beta CDR3 regions were amplified from RNA transcripts. The HTBI primer set drove a first-round RT-PCR of the TCR CDR3. TCRdb passed the multiplex PCR reads through MiXCR, listing each CDR3 protein once. The sample has about 640,000 distinct CDR3 sequences, 20% to 25% seen once. The sequenced sample consisted of blood. These receptors came from a young man with Graves' ophthalmopathy.

This clonotype was seen a handful of times. This rearrangement joins TRBV12-3 or TRBV12-4 to TRBJ1-5, with D uncertain. V lost 4 bases and J lost 4, with 11 bases in between. CDR3 length: 14 amino acids. DNA for the CDR3: TGTGCCAGCAGTTCCCCCAGTAGAAATCAGCCCCAGCATTTT. As protein: CASSSPSRNQPQHF.

As regards this clonotype: A much larger clonotype is one base distant, so this may be a read error. This is likely a read error, given that the CDR3 carries no conserved phenylalanine or tryptophan at its end. V and J are TRBV30 and TRBJ2-7; 10 nucleotides agree with TRBD2. The J segment lost 2 bases and the V segment lost 6 bases, leaving 10 bases of the junction unmatched. Germline V CDR1 and CDR2: GTSNPN, SVGIG (reference sequence). The CDR3 is 15 residues long. CDR3 DNA: TGTGCCTGTATGGGGGGGACTAGCGCAACCTACGAGCAGTACCTC. It codes for CACMGGTSATYEQYL.

This clonotype was found many times. Here the CDR3 DNA reads TGTGCCAGCAGCTTAAAGTTGGGGAGAAGCGGGTCCGAAAACATTCAGTACTTC. Its translation is CASSLKLGRSGSENIQYF. The chain joins TRBV11-2 to TRBJ2-4, with a tentative D call TRBD2 (6 bases). CDR3 length: 18 amino acids. Trimming stripped 2 bases from V and 5 bases from J, with 22 bases between. Germline CDR1 reads SGHAT; CDR2 reads FQNNGV.

The CDR3 nucleotides are TGCAGTGCTAGACCACCCTTAAACGGGAGGCGACACGGCGAGCAGTACTTC. This gives the protein CSARPPLNGRRHGEQYF. The chain joins TRBV20-1 to TRBJ2-7, with 7 nucleotides matching TRBD2. CDR1 and CDR2 from the germline V gene are DFQATT and SNEGSKA (reference sequence). The CDR3 is 17 amino acids. V was pared by 2 bases and J by 6 bases, with 19 bases of the junction left unmatched.

This clonotype was found a few times. The V and J genes are TRBV6-2 or TRBV6-3 and TRBJ2-7; D perhaps matches TRBD1 (5 bases). Germline CDR1 MNHEY, CDR2 SVGEGT. The CDR3 is 14 amino acids. With 8 bases removed from V and 3 bases from J, the gap between germline ends came to 17 bases. The CDR3 nucleotides read TGTGCCAGCCGCATCAATGGGGCCAGCTACGAGCAGTACTTC. Amino acid sequence: CASRINGASYEQYF.

This chain joins TRBV19 and TRBJ2-3; TRBD1 agrees at 8 bases. Germline loops: CDR1 LNHDA, CDR2 SQIVND (reference sequence). J was trimmed by 2 bases and V by 0 bases; bases with no gene match: 7. This CDR3 contains 17 residues. CDR3 bases: TGTGCCAGTAGTATAGATCCGGACAGGGAGGACACAGATACGCAGTATTTT. Translating gives CASSIDPDREDTDTQYF. Supplemented by reference TRBV19 and TRBJ2-3, the full variable domain reads DGGITQSPKYLFRKEGQNVTLSCEQNLNHDAMYWYRQDPGQGLRLIYYSQIVNDFQKGDIAEGYSVSREKKESFPLTVTSAQKNPTAFYLCASSIDPDREDTDTQYFGPGTRLTVL.

The chain carries TRBV19 and TRBJ2-7, with 9 bases aligning to TRBD1. The CDR3 consists of 16 residues. After removal of 2 bases from V and 1 base from J, the junction contained 6 bases not matched to a gene. Germline values: CDR1 LNHDA, CDR2 SQIVND (reference sequence). CDR3 sequence (DNA): TGTGCCAGTAGTATAATAGGGGGACAGGGATCCTACGAGCAGTACTTC. Translation: CASSIIGGQGSYEQYF.